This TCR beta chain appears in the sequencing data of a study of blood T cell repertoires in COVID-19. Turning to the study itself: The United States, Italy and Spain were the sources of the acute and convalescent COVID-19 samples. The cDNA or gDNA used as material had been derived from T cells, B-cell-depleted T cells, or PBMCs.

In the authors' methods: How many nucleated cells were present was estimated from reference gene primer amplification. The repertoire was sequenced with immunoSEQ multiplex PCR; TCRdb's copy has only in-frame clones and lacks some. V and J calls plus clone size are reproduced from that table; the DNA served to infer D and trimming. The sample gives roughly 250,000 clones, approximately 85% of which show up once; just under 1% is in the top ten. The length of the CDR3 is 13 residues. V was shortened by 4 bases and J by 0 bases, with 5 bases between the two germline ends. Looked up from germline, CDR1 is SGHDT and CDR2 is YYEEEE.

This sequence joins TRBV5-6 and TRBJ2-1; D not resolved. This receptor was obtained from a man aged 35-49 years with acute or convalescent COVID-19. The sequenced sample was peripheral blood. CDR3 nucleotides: TGTGCCAGCAGCCAGGCCTCCTACAATGAGCAGTTCTTC. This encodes CASSQASYNEQFF.